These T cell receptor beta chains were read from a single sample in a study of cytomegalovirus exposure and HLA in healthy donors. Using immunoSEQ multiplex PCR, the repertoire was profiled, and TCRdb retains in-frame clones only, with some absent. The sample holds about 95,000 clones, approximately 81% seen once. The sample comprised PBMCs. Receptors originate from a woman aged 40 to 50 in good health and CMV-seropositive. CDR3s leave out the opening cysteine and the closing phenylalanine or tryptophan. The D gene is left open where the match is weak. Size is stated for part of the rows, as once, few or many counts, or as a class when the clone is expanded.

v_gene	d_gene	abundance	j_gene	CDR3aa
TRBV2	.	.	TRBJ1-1	ASNERVDGTEAF
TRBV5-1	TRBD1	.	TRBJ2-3	ASSTGQATDTQY
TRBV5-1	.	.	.	ASSKGSSYEQY
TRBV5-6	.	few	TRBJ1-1	ASSLVTGGLNTEAF
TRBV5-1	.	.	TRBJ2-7	ASRPPSGNSYEQY
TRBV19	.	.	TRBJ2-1	ASSMAGYNEQF
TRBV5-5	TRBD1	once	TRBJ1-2	ASSLRGLTNYGYT
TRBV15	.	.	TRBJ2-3	ATSRDGGPITDTQY
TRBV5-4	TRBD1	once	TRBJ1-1	ASSTWTGRNTEAF
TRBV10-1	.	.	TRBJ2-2	ASSSQGTGELF
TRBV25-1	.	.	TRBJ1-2	ASSELGQGNYGYT
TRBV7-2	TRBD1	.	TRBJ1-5	ASSPRRQGAMSNQPQH
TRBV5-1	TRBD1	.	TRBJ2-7	ASSYNGQGVDEQY
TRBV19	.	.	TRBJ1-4	ASPSSGVGEKLF
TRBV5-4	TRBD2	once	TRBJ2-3	ASSSGLAGVWDTQY
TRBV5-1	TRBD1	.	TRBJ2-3	ASRASTGVTDTQY
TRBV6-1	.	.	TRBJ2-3	ASSQTDTQY
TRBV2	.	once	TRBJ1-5	ASSREGDQPQH
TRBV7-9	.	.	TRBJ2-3	ASSRAGMGTDTQY
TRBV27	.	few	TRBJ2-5	ASSPLRGGARWQETQY
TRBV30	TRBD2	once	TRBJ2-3	AWSYPPGLAGATDTQY
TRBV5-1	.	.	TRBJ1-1	ASSLAGGVTEAF
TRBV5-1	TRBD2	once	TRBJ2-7	ASSWGGTDREQY
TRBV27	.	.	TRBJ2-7	ASSPYDSSSYEQY
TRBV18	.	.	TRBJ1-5	ASSPVFGPNQPQH
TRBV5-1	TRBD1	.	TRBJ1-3	ASSVGQAVSGNTIY
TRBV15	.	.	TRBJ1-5	ATSGNREYQPQH